This T cell receptor beta chain comes out of a study of T cells after yellow fever vaccination. Study-wide background: Flow sorting relied on CD3, CD45RA, CCR7 and CD95 to obtain EM, EMRA, CM and Tscm memory subsets.

In its sample, this clonotype was seen many times. The 5'RACE template-switching step produced TCR cDNA and added a universal primer site and UMIs. TCRdb reprocessed the 5' RACE reads with MiXCR, giving one entry per CDR3 protein. The data hold approximately 10,000 distinct CDR3 sequences, with 4% to 6% observed a single time. In germline, CDR1 is SGHTA, CDR2 FQGNSA. V was trimmed by 4 bases and J by 6 bases, leaving 11 bases between them. CDR3 length: 13 residues. Findings and limits, study-wide: Abundant bulk-derived clonotypes could contaminate FACS-sorted repertoires. Among sorted memory subsets on day 0, almost all vaccine-responding clonotypes fell below detection.

The sample was PBMCs, either bulk or a sorted T-cell subset (CD4+, CD8+, memory, or dextramer-sorted; not recorded which), taken more than 14 days after the first yellow fever vaccination. The J gene is TRBJ2-3, the V gene TRBV7-2; D is uncertain. This TCR came from a man between 18 and 35 years old who received the YFV17D yellow fever vaccine. CDR3 DNA: TGTGCCAGCAGCTCCCGGGTGGCGGATACGCAGTATTTT. This translates into CASSSRVADTQYF.